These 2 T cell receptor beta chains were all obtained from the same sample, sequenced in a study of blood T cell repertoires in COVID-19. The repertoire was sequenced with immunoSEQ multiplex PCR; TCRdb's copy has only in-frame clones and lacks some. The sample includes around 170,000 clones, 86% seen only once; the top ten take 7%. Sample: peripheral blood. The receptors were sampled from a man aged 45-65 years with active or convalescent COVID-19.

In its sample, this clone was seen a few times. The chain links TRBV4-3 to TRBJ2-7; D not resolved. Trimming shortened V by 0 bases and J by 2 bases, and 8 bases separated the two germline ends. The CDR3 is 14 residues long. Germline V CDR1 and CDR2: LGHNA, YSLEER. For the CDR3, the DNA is TGCGCCAGCAGCCAAGAGGGCAGCACCTACGAGCAGTACTTC. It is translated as CASSQEGSTYEQYF.

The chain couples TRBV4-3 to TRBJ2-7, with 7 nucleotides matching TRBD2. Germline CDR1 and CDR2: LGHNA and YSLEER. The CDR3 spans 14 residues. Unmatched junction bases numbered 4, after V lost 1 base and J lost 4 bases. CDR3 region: CASSQGLAEYEQYF. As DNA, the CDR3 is TGCGCCAGCAGCCAAGGTCTAGCGGAGTACGAGCAGTACTTC.